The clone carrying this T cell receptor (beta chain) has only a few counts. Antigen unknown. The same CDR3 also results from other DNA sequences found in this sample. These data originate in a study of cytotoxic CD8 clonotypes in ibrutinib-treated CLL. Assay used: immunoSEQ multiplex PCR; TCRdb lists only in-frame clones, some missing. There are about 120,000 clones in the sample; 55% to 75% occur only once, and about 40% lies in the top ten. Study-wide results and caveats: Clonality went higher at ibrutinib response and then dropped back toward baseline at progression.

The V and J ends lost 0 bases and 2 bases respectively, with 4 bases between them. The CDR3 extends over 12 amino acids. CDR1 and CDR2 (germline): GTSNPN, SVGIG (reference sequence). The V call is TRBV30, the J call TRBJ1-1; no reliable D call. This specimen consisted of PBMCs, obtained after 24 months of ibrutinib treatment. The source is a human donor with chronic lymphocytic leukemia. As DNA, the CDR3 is TGTGCCTGGAGTGTACTAAACACTGAAGCTTTCTTT. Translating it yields CAWSVLNTEAFF.